Listed here are 15 T cell receptor beta chains from one sample, sequenced in a study of patients and donors after allogeneic stem cell transplantation. TCRdb passed the RT-PCR reads through MiXCR, listing each CDR3 protein once. The sample holds about 960,000 distinct CDR3 sequences, about a sixth seen once. Sequenced input: blood, either unsorted or a sorted T cell fraction (not recorded which). These receptors were obtained from a human donor who was either an allogeneic HSCT recipient or a stem cell or donor lymphocyte infusion donor (not recorded which). It is not recorded whose cells these are; they may come from a transplant donor.

This clonotype was found a few times. The genes are TRBV3-1 and TRBJ2-3; 12 nucleotides line up with TRBD2. V gave up 4 bases and J gave up 3 bases; unmatched junction bases: 11. This CDR3 region has 18 residues. From germline, CDR1 is LGHDT and CDR2 YNNKEL (reference sequence). DNA of the CDR3: TGTGCCAGCAGCCCCCTACCCCCGACTAGCGGGAGTACAGATACGCAGTATTTT. This codes for CASSPLPPTSGSTDTQYF.

This clonotype was observed a few times. The chain employs TRBV11-2 and TRBJ2-1; 7 bases agree with TRBD2. Germline CDR1 SGHAT, CDR2 FQNNGV. CDR3 length: 15 amino acids. V lost 2 bases to trimming and J lost 2 bases; unmatched junction nucleotides: 3. The CDR3 DNA sequence: TGTGCCAGCAGCTTACAGGGAGGGCCCTACAATGAGCAGTTCTTC. This encodes CASSLQGGPYNEQFF.

This clonotype was seen at least ten times. V usage is TRBV11-2 and J usage is TRBJ1-2; perhaps TRBD1 as D (5 bases). This CDR3 has 15 amino acids. Trimming removed 4 bases from V and 4 bases from J, with 16 bases in between. Germline assignment: CDR1 SGHAT and CDR2 FQNNGV. The CDR3 bases are TGTGCCAGCAGCTCGGCAGGAGGGGCTGGCTATGGCTACACCTTC. Protein product: CASSSAGGAGYGYTF.

The chain is built from TRBV20-1 and TRBJ1-1; D is unclear. The CDR3 is made up of 13 amino acids. Germline V CDR1 and CDR2: DFQATT, SNEGSKA (reference sequence). V dropped 1 base and J dropped 1 base, with 7 bases sitting between them. CDR3 region: CSARGDANTEAFF. The DNA for the CDR3 is TGCAGTGCTAGAGGAGACGCGAACACTGAAGCTTTCTTT.

This clonotype was picked up a small number of times. J is TRBJ1-5 and V is TRBV12-3 or TRBV12-4; TRBD1 matches 7 bases. V was pared by 8 bases and J by 3 bases, with 7 bases of the junction left unmatched. The CDR3 is 14 residues long. The CDR3 bases are TGTGCCAGCGAGCACAGGGGCGTCAATCAGCCCCAGCATTTT. It is translated as CASEHRGVNQPQHF.

This rearrangement joins TRBV12-3 or TRBV12-4 to TRBJ1-1; D may be TRBD1 (6 bases). V was trimmed by 6 bases and J by 1 base, leaving 12 bases between them. The CDR3 runs 14 residues. CDR3: CASRPGTTNTEAFF. The CDR3, as DNA: TGTGCCAGCAGGCCCGGGACAACGAACACTGAAGCTTTCTTT.

There are a few counts of this clonotype. This sequence joins TRBV7-2 and TRBJ2-7, with 10 nucleotides matching TRBD1. CDR3 size: 15 residues. Trimming cost V 5 bases and J 4 bases; bases outside gene matches: 8. Germline values: CDR1 SGHTA, CDR2 FQGNSA. CDR3 residues: CASSGRGTGAYEQYF. The DNA of the CDR3 is TGTGCCAGCAGCGGGCGCGGGACAGGGGCGTACGAGCAGTACTTC. Full variable domain (outside the CDR3, taken from reference TRBV7-2 and TRBJ2-7): GAGVSQSPSNKVTEKGKDVELRCDPISGHTALYWYRQSLGQGLEFLIYFQGNSAPDKSGLPSDRFSAERTGGSVSTLTIQRTQQEDSAVYLCASSGRGTGAYEQYFGPGTRLTVT.

This sequence joins TRBV27 and TRBJ2-7; D might be TRBD1 (7 bases). This CDR3 region has 13 residues. In germline, CDR1 is MNHEY, CDR2 SMNVEV (reference sequence). V was shortened by 5 bases and J by 7 bases, with 15 bases between the two germline ends. The chain's CDR3 is CASSQPPGGEQYF. The CDR3, as DNA: TGTGCCAGCAGTCAACCCCCAGGGGGGGAGCAGTACTTC.

This clonotype was seen a handful of times. The chain uses TRBV25-1 and TRBJ2-2; 8 bases agree with TRBD1. The CDR3 has 18 amino acids. CDR1 and CDR2 from the germline V gene are MGHDK and SYGVNS. The junction had 16 bases not matched to a gene; V was cut back by 6 bases and J by 4 bases. CDR3 loop: CASSRGLTKAIGTGELFF. The CDR3 DNA follows: TGTGCCAGCAGCAGGGGGCTAACAAAGGCTATAGGCACCGGGGAGCTGTTTTTT.

The chain has TRBV2 and TRBJ2-1; possible D gene TRBD1, 5 bases. V was cut by 7 bases and J by 0 bases, with 16 bases left in between. This CDR3 spans 16 amino acids. Germline-derived CDR1 and CDR2 are SNHLY and FYNNEI. The CDR3 loop reads CASKKNGQSSYNEQFF. DNA for the CDR3: TGTGCCAGCAAGAAAAACGGACAAAGCTCCTACAATGAGCAGTTCTTC.

V usage is TRBV7-8 and J usage is TRBJ2-3, with a tentative D call TRBD1 (6 bases). Germline CDR1 and CDR2: SGHVS and FQNEAQ. The CDR3 runs to 15 residues. Trimming took 5 bases from V and 2 from J, leaving 14 bases between them. Here the CDR3 reads CASSPQGQITDTQYF. CDR3 bases: TGTGCCAGCAGCCCACAAGGACAGATCACAGATACGCAGTATTTT.

This rearrangement joins TRBV4-2 to TRBJ2-1; D not resolved. The V end was cut by 5 bases, the J end by 0 bases, with 17 bases between. The CDR3 sequence is 17 residues long. Per germline, CDR1 LGHNA and CDR2 YNFKEQ. CDR3 bases: TGTGCCAGCAGCGGTTCACTCCCCCCGAGCTCCTACAATGAGCAGTTCTTC. It yields the protein CASSGSLPPSSYNEQFF.

The chain is built from TRBV9 and TRBJ2-2; the match to TRBD1 covers 8 bases. Germline loops: CDR1 SGDLS, CDR2 YYNGEE. This CDR3 region has 18 residues. The V segment lost 0 bases and the J segment 0 bases; nucleotides outside the gene matches: 7. CDR3 nucleotides: TGTGCCAGCAGCGTAGAGTGGGGGACAGGCACGAACACCGGGGAGCTGTTTTTT. It specifies CASSVEWGTGTNTGELFF.

This rearrangement joins TRBV27 to TRBJ1-5; D is unresolved. This CDR3 comprises 13 residues. V shed 4 bases and J shed 5 bases, with 9 bases lying between them. Germline V gives CDR1 MNHEY, CDR2 SMNVEV (reference sequence). This CDR3 reads CASSYKGDQPQHF. CDR3 in DNA: TGTGCCAGCAGTTACAAGGGAGATCAGCCCCAGCATTTT.

This clonotype was seen at least ten times. The rearrangement uses TRBV5-1 and TRBJ1-3; TRBD1 aligns across 7 bases. V dropped 0 bases and J dropped 4; count of bases not matched to a gene: 4. Germline loops: CDR1 SGHRS, CDR2 YFSETQ. The CDR3 consists of 15 residues. The CDR3 protein is CASSLGQGKGNTIYF. The CDR3 region has the DNA TGCGCCAGCAGCTTGGGACAGGGAAAAGGAAACACCATATATTTT.